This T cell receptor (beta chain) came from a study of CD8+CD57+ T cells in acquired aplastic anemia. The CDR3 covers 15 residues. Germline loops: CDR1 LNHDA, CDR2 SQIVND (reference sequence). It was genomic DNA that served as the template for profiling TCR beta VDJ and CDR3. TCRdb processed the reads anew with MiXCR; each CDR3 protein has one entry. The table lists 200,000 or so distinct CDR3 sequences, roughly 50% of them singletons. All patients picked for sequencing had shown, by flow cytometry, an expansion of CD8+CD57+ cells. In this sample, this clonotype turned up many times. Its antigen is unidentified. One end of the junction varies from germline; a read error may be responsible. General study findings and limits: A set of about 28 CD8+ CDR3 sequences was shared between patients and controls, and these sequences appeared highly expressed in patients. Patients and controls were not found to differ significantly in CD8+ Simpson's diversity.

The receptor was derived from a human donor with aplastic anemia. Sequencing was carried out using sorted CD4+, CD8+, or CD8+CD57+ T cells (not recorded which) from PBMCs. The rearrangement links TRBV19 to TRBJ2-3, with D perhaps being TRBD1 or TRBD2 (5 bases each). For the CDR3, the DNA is TGTTCCAGTAAAGGGGCAGGGACGATTCCAGATACGCAGTATTTT. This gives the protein CSSKGAGTIPDTQYF.